A single sample is the source of the 18 T cell receptor beta chains below, sequenced in a study of CD8+CD57+ T cells in acquired aplastic anemia. Selection for sequencing was limited to patients who had shown CD8+CD57+ cell expansion by flow cytometry. Profiling of TCR beta VDJ combinations and CDR3 sequences used genomic DNA as template. Each CDR3 protein gets one entry after TCRdb re-called the reads with MiXCR. The sample contains some 180,000 distinct CDR3 sequences, roughly 60% of which appear only once. The sequencing sample was made of sorted CD4+, CD8+, or CD8+CD57+ T cells (not recorded which) from PBMCs. These TCRs come from a human donor with aplastic anemia.

This chain connects TRBV29-1 to TRBJ2-1; D not certain. Trimming shortened V by 2 bases and J by 7 bases, and 9 bases separated the two germline ends. The CDR3 loop spans 12 amino acids. Germline CDR1 is SQVTM and CDR2 is ANQGSEA. The CDR3 DNA reads as TGCAGCGTTGAACCAGTTCCGAATGAGCAGTTCTTC. It is translated as CSVEPVPNEQFF.

This clonotype was counted many times. V is TRBV4-1 and J is TRBJ2-3; D is unresolved. Germline CDR1 is MGHRA and CDR2 is YSYEKL. The CDR3 covers 14 residues. The germline V and J ends were trimmed by 4 bases and 5 bases, with 13 bases remaining between them. CDR3: CASSLSLEIDTQYF. CDR3 DNA: TGCGCCAGCAGCCTCTCGCTGGAGATAGATACGCAGTATTTT.

The rearrangement links TRBV2 to TRBJ1-3, with D uncertain. Germline V gives CDR1 SNHLY, CDR2 FYNNEI. Trimming pared 7 bases from V and 8 bases from J, leaving 18 bases between. The CDR3 totals 14 residues. The CDR3 sequence is CASIGEGLRDTIYF. DNA of the CDR3: TGTGCCAGCATAGGAGAGGGCCTACGGGACACCATATATTTT.

The chain uses TRBV18 and TRBJ2-5; D is undetermined. V was pared by 3 bases and J by 5 bases, with 7 bases between. Germline assignment: CDR1 KGHSH and CDR2 LQKENI. The CDR3 sequence is 12 residues long. The CDR3 bases are TGTGCCAGCTCACCCGGCCGGGAGACCCAGTACTTC. Translation: CASSPGRETQYF.

This clonotype was picked up a small number of times. V and J are TRBV20-1 and TRBJ1-6; D not resolved. The CDR3 has 13 amino acids. Trimming stripped 0 bases from V and 14 bases from J, with 14 bases between. Germline V gene data show CDR1 as DFQATT and CDR2 as SNEGSKA (reference sequence). The CDR3 DNA follows: TGCAGTGCTAGAGATACCGGGAGGGAGGCCCTCCACTTT. Residues: CSARDTGREALHF.

The chain couples TRBV20-1 to TRBJ1-5, with TRBD1 matching over 8 bases. CDR3 size: 13 residues. Germline values: CDR1 DFQATT, CDR2 SNEGSKA (reference sequence). The trim removed 3 bases at V and 7 bases at J, leaving 5 bases unmatched. The chain's CDR3 is CSARDREVQPQHF. The CDR3 bases are TGCAGTGCTAGGGACAGGGAGGTGCAGCCCCAGCATTTT.

CDR3 region: CASRTGGSSYEQYF. The CDR3 DNA follows: TGTGCCAGCAGGACAGGGGGCAGCTCCTACGAGCAGTACTTC. The V gene is TRBV7-2, the J gene TRBJ2-7, with 10 bases identical to TRBD1. Germline-derived CDR1 and CDR2 are SGHTA and FQGNSA. The CDR3 consists of 14 residues. Trimming removed 6 bases from V and 0 bases from J; junction bases left unmatched: 2.

The chain links TRBV20-1 to TRBJ2-7, with a tentative D call TRBD2 (6 bases). Deletions cut 6 bases from V and 6 bases from J, with 30 bases between. Germline V gene data show CDR1 as DFQATT and CDR2 as SNEGSKA (reference sequence). The CDR3 sequence is 17 residues long. The CDR3 DNA sequence: TGCAGTGCCCTCTTCAAAGGCGGGGAAACAACTAGCTGCGAGCAGTACTTC. The encoded protein is CSALFKGGETTSCEQYF.

The rearrangement uses TRBV7-8 and TRBJ2-3; 11 bases align to TRBD2. This CDR3 is built from 15 residues. Trimming removed 7 bases from V and 6 bases from J; junction bases left unmatched: 9. The germline V gene has CDR1 SGHVS and CDR2 FQNEAQ. As DNA, the CDR3 is TGTGCCAGCATCCCGGGACTAGCGGTGGGGGATACGCAGTATTTT. This codes for CASIPGLAVGDTQYF. Supplemented by reference TRBV7-8 and TRBJ2-3, the full variable domain reads GAGVSQSPRYKVAKRGQDVALRCDPISGHVSLFWYQQALGQGPEFLTYFQNEAQLDKSGLPSDRFFAERPEGSVSTLKIQRTQQEDSAVYLCASIPGLAVGDTQYFGPGTRLTVL.

This clonotype turned up a few times. The junction does not match germline at one end; this may be a read error. The chain joins TRBV6-1 to TRBJ2-7; D is unresolved. The V gene's germline CDR1 is MNHNS and CDR2 SASEGT. This CDR3 has 13 residues. CDR3 sequence (DNA): TGCGCCAGCAGATACCCCGACACCTACGAGCAGTACTTC. Translation gives CASRYPDTYEQYF.

This clonotype was seen more than once but under ten times. This chain joins TRBV20-1 and TRBJ2-7; 8 nucleotides line up with TRBD2. Germline V gene data show CDR1 as DFQATT and CDR2 as SNEGSKA (reference sequence). V trimming: 3 bases; J trimming: 3 bases; junction bases outside the gene matches: 4. The CDR3 sequence is 13 residues long. The CDR3 here is CSASGRVVYEQYF. Written as DNA, the CDR3 is TGCAGTGCTAGCGGGAGGGTAGTCTACGAGCAGTACTTC.

The CDR3 here is CASSLATAGDPPSYEQFF. CDR3 in DNA: TGCGCCAGCAGCTTGGCAACAGCGGGGGACCCCCCCTCCTATGAGCAGTTCTTC. The gene calls are TRBV5-1 and TRBJ2-1; 8 nucleotides align to TRBD2. CDR1 SGHRS and CDR2 YFSETQ come from the germline V gene. Germline trimming cut 0 bases from V and 8 bases from J; bases unmatched to any gene: 16. The CDR3 totals 18 residues.

The rearrangement joins TRBV2 to TRBJ2-7, with 7 bases matching TRBD1. V lost 7 bases and J lost 2; bases outside the gene matches: 5. The CDR3 is 13 residues long. Germline V gene lookup returns CDR1 SNHLY and CDR2 FYNNEI. CDR3 sequence (DNA): TGTGCCAGCATTCAGCAGGGGGCCTACGAGCAGTACTTC. Its translation: CASIQQGAYEQYF.

This clonotype occurred a few times. The chain couples TRBV30 to TRBJ1-2; no clear D. The germline V gene has CDR1 GTSNPN and CDR2 SVGIG (reference sequence). V dropped 4 bases and J dropped 8 bases, with 8 bases sitting between them. This CDR3 has 10 residues. For the CDR3, the DNA is TGTGCCTGGATCGGGGAAGGCTACACCTTC. Amino acids: CAWIGEGYTF. Together with reference TRBV30 and TRBJ1-2, the CDR3 gives the full variable domain: SQTIHQWPATLVQPVGSPLSLECTVEGTSNPNLYWYRQAAGRGLQLLFYSVGIGQISSEVPQNLSASRPQDRQFILSSKKLLLSDSGFYLCAWIGEGYTFGSGTRLTVV.

The V call is TRBV15, the J call TRBJ1-2, with 10 positions matching TRBD1. Trimming removed 0 bases from V and 5 bases from J; junction bases left unmatched: 6. The CDR3 runs to 16 residues. The germline V gene encodes CDR1 LNHNV and CDR2 YYDKDF (reference sequence). The CDR3 protein is CATSRDRGGQGYGYTF. The CDR3 DNA follows: TGTGCCACCAGCAGAGATCGAGGGGGACAGGGGTATGGCTACACCTTC. The complete variable domain, with remaining parts taken from reference TRBV15 and TRBJ1-2, reads DAMVIQNPRYQVTQFGKPVTLSCSQTLNHNVMYWYQQKSSQAPKLLFHYYDKDFNNEADTPDNFQSRRPNTSFCFLDIRSPGLGDTAMYLCATSRDRGGQGYGYTFGSGTRLTVV.

The J gene is TRBJ1-3, the V gene TRBV6-1; possible D gene TRBD1, 5 bases. The CDR3 runs to 13 residues. V dropped 3 bases and J dropped 5 bases, with 8 bases sitting between them. Per the germline V gene, CDR1 is MNHNS and CDR2 is SASEGT. The CDR3 DNA reads TGTGCCAGCAGTGAGCGACAGAGAAACACCATATATTTT. This encodes CASSERQRNTIYF.

Comments on this clonotype: Compared with germline, one end of the junction differs, possibly owing to a read error. The CDR3 nucleotides read TGTGCCAGCAGTACCCGTCTGGATACCCTCTTC. This codes for CASSTRLDTLF. The chain employs TRBV6-1 and TRBJ2-7, with D uncertain. Germline lookup yields CDR1 MNHNS and CDR2 SASEGT. This CDR3 region has 11 residues.

The table lists this clonotype with a count of one. The chain couples TRBV5-6 to TRBJ2-5; no definite D call. This CDR3 has 14 residues. Trimming took 0 bases from V and 3 from J, leaving 9 bases between them. CDR1 and CDR2 (germline): SGHDT, YYEEEE. The CDR3 sequence: CASSLVVEEETQYF. The CDR3 DNA sequence: TGTGCCAGCAGCTTGGTGGTTGAAGAAGAGACCCAGTACTTC.